These 23 T cell receptor beta chains were sequenced from one sample in a study of blood T cell repertoires in COVID-19 (dated by TCRdb to the early 2020s). The library was generated by the immunoSEQ multiplex PCR assay. TCRdb carries this immuneACCESS record with in-frame sequences only. Its versions omit some clonotypes, under half of them owing to an unresolved V gene in the studies checked, with the rest unexplained. The sample contains approximately 51,000 clones, 80% to 90% of them found a single time. The top ten clonotypes cover 6.5% to 8% of the sample. The sequenced sample consisted of peripheral blood. Receptor source: a man between 45 and 60 years old with active COVID-19.

The chain couples TRBV5-1 to TRBJ2-3; 15 bases are shared with TRBD2. Germline values: CDR1 SGHRS, CDR2 YFSETQ. The CDR3 is 17 amino acids. V shed 0 bases and J 2 bases; nucleotides not matched to a gene: 1. Here the CDR3 reads CASSLGTSGRATDTQYF. The CDR3 region has the DNA TGCGCCAGCAGCTTGGGGACTAGCGGGAGGGCCACAGATACGCAGTATTTT.

The chain recombines TRBV27 with TRBJ1-2; 8 positions match TRBD1. In germline, CDR1 is MNHEY, CDR2 SMNVEV (reference sequence). The length of the CDR3 is 14 residues. The junction had 7 bases not matched to a gene; V was cut back by 6 bases and J by 4 bases. The CDR3 region has the DNA TGTGCCAGCAGATCAGGGGGCGGGGGCTATGGCTACACCTTC. Amino acid sequence: CASRSGGGGYGYTF.

The chain uses TRBV27 and TRBJ2-2, with 7 bases aligning to TRBD1. This CDR3 comprises 15 residues. Germline assignment: CDR1 MNHEY and CDR2 SMNVEV (reference sequence). The V and J ends lost 6 bases and 1 base, in that order; junction bases with no gene match: 5. The DNA of the CDR3 is TGTGCCAGCAGCGCCGGGACAGAGAACACCGGGGAGCTGTTTTTT. Encoded protein: CASSAGTENTGELFF.

CDR3 DNA: TGTGCCAGCACCTTAGCGGGAGGGTTCACCGGGGAGCTGTTTTTT. It is translated as CASTLAGGFTGELFF. The J gene is TRBJ2-2, the V gene TRBV27; TRBD2 agrees at 11 bases. V lost 7 bases to trimming and J lost 4 bases; unmatched junction nucleotides: 5. Germline V gene sequence: CDR1 MNHEY, CDR2 SMNVEV (reference sequence). The CDR3 totals 15 residues.

This chain joins TRBV30 and TRBJ2-7; D may be TRBD2 (6 bases). CDR1 and CDR2 from the germline V gene are GTSNPN and SVGIG (reference sequence). Trimming pared 5 bases from V and 0 bases from J, leaving 11 bases between. This CDR3 spans 13 amino acids. The CDR3 coding sequence is TGTGCCTGGCTCCGGGAGAGCTCCTACGAGCAGTACTTC. As protein: CAWLRESSYEQYF.

The rearrangement uses TRBV9 and TRBJ2-2, with TRBD2 as a possible D gene (6 bases). The CDR3 runs to 16 residues. Germline CDR1 SGDLS, CDR2 YYNGEE. V lost 1 base, J lost 0 bases, and 10 bases lay in between. This chain's CDR3 is CASSVLTGANTGELFF. In DNA, the CDR3 is TGTGCCAGCAGCGTACTTACGGGGGCGAACACCGGGGAGCTGTTTTTT.

The chain joins TRBV2 to TRBJ2-3; TRBD2 agrees at 10 bases. Germline V CDR1 and CDR2: SNHLY, FYNNEI. J lost 8 bases, V lost 8 bases, and 13 bases had no gene match. CDR3 length: 15 amino acids. For the CDR3, the DNA is TGTGCCAGCCGACCATCAGCGGGAGGGGGGGTTACGCAGTATTTT. It codes for CASRPSAGGGVTQYF.

The J gene is TRBJ2-4, the V gene TRBV27; D may be TRBD2 (6 bases). Germline lookup yields CDR1 MNHEY and CDR2 SMNVEV (reference sequence). The CDR3 runs to 17 residues. V shed 4 bases and J shed 0 bases, with 16 bases lying between them. In DNA, the CDR3 is TGTGCCAGCAGTTCCTTCACGGGGGTAGGAGCCAAAAACATTCAGTACTTC. Its protein is CASSSFTGVGAKNIQYF.

This sequence joins TRBV7-2 and TRBJ2-7, with D maybe TRBD2 (7 bases). Trimming pared 3 bases from V and 5 bases from J, leaving 11 bases between. This CDR3 contains 13 residues. Germline V lookup: CDR1 SGHTA, CDR2 FQGNSA. The CDR3 sequence is CASSFWGGHEQYF. CDR3 DNA: TGTGCCAGCAGCTTTTGGGGGGGCCACGAGCAGTACTTC.

The rearrangement links TRBV21-1 to TRBJ2-5; the table's D call TRBD1 went unverified against the DNA. TRBV21-1 is tagged as a pseudogene. The CDR3 sequence is 14 residues long. CDR3 region: CASPEQGLGETQYF. Written as DNA, the CDR3 is TGTGCCAGCCCGGAACAGGGGCTAGGGGAGACCCAGTACTTC.

The CDR3 region has the DNA TGTGCCAGCTCACCCGCGGGACAGGGGATTTATGGCTACACCTTC. Its translation is CASSPAGQGIYGYTF. The chain uses TRBV18 and TRBJ1-2, with 10 bases that match TRBD1. This CDR3 contains 15 residues. Germline V gene sequence: CDR1 KGHSH, CDR2 LQKENI. V shed 3 bases and J 5 bases; nucleotides not matched to a gene: 6.

The table lists this clone with a few counts. This rearrangement joins TRBV6-4 to TRBJ2-1, with 9 bases lining up with TRBD2. With 3 bases clipped from V and 5 bases from J, the junction kept 5 bases outside the gene matches. Germline CDR1 MRHNA, CDR2 SNTAGT. This CDR3 spans 15 amino acids. The CDR3 sequence: CASSEIAGVNNEQFF. The CDR3 DNA reads as TGTGCCAGCAGTGAGATAGCGGGAGTCAACAATGAGCAGTTCTTC.

This clone was seen a few times. V gene TRBV6-6 combines with J gene TRBJ1-6; 9 bases are shared with TRBD1. Germline V gene data show CDR1 as MNHNY and CDR2 as SVGAGI (reference sequence). V shed 2 bases and J 7 bases; nucleotides not matched to a gene: 6. The CDR3 is 16 residues long. CDR3 loop: CASSYLTGGSNSPLHF. The CDR3 coding sequence is TGTGCCAGCAGTTACCTGACAGGGGGATCGAATTCACCCCTCCACTTT.

This rearrangement joins TRBV19 to TRBJ2-1; 12 bases are a match to TRBD2. V dropped 5 bases and J dropped 4; count of bases not matched to a gene: 18. Germline assignment: CDR1 LNHDA and CDR2 SQIVND (reference sequence). The CDR3 extends over 20 amino acids. Written as DNA, the CDR3 is TGTGCCAGTAGTCCGGGCCCGACTAGCGGGAGAGGGTCTCCATACAATGAGCAGTTCTTC. It translates to CASSPGPTSGRGSPYNEQFF.

The V call is TRBV5-1, the J call TRBJ2-7, with 10 bases that match TRBD2. Germline values: CDR1 SGHRS, CDR2 YFSETQ. The CDR3 consists of 18 residues. The J segment lost 2 bases and the V segment lost 0 bases, leaving 11 bases of the junction unmatched. The CDR3 sequence is CASSLARVAGGRAYEQYF. In DNA, the CDR3 is TGCGCCAGCAGCTTGGCCCGGGTAGCGGGGGGAAGAGCCTACGAGCAGTACTTC.

The V gene is TRBV4-3, the J gene TRBJ2-3, with 11 bases identical to TRBD2. Germline values: CDR1 LGHNA, CDR2 YSLEER. The CDR3 runs 16 residues. Trimming took 3 bases from V and 6 from J; bases not matched to a gene: 8. The CDR3 is CASSQGLAGGGDTQYF. CDR3 in DNA: TGCGCCAGCAGCCAGGGCCTAGCGGGGGGTGGGGATACGCAGTATTTT.

The J gene is TRBJ1-1, the V gene TRBV6-5; no clear D. The CDR3 consists of 13 residues. Trimming took off 6 bases at V and 6 bases at J, with 14 bases between the two ends. The germline V gene encodes CDR1 MNHEY and CDR2 SVGAGI. CDR3 protein: CASSHLLGAEAFF. The DNA of the CDR3 is TGTGCCAGCAGCCACCTCCTGGGCGCTGAAGCTTTCTTT.

This chain connects TRBV28 to TRBJ1-1; maybe TRBD1 (6 bases). CDR1 is MDHEN, CDR2 SYDVKM, per germline. This CDR3 has 13 residues. Trimming took 8 bases from V and 6 from J, leaving 16 bases between them. The CDR3 spells CASDLGGRPEAFF. The CDR3 DNA reads TGTGCCAGCGATCTAGGGGGTCGGCCTGAAGCTTTCTTT.

This clone was detected only a few times. The chain carries TRBV11-2 and TRBJ2-7, with a possible D match to TRBD2 (6 bases). Trimming shortened V by 1 base and J by 2 bases, and 9 bases separated the two germline ends. The germline V gene encodes CDR1 SGHAT and CDR2 FQNNGV. The length of the CDR3 is 14 residues. The CDR3 region has the DNA TGTGCCAGCAGCTTAGTAGCGGCGGCCTACGAGCAGTACTTC. It codes for CASSLVAAAYEQYF.

In DNA, the CDR3 is TGTGCCAGCAGCTTGCCCGGTCAAGAGACCCAGTACTTC. Encoded protein: CASSLPGQETQYF. This chain links TRBV5-4 with TRBJ2-5; D is unclear. CDR1 SGHNT and CDR2 YYREEE come from the germline V gene (reference sequence). Trimming shortened V by 1 base and J by 2 bases, and 6 bases separated the two germline ends. CDR3 length equals 13 residues.

CDR3 in DNA: TGTGCCAGCAGCCAAGAGGCAGGGCTTTTTAACACCTTC. It translates to CASSQEAGLFNTF. This rearrangement joins TRBV3-1 (or the pseudogene TRBV3-2) to TRBJ1-2; tentatively, D is TRBD1 (5 bases). The germline CDR1 and CDR2 sequences are LGHDT and YNNKEL (reference sequence). This CDR3 is built from 13 residues. Deletions cut 0 bases from V and 12 bases from J, with 14 bases between.

The chain combines TRBV9 with TRBJ2-3, with D maybe TRBD1 (5 bases). Germline loops: CDR1 SGDLS, CDR2 YYNGEE. The V end was cut by 0 bases, the J end by 7 bases, with 9 bases between. The CDR3 loop spans 13 amino acids. The CDR3 DNA follows: TGTGCCAGCAGCGTAGGGGGCCCCAATACGCAGTATTTT. The encoded protein is CASSVGGPNTQYF.

This clone has more than one count but fewer than ten. The rearrangement joins TRBV2 to TRBJ2-1, with unresolved D. Germline V gives CDR1 SNHLY, CDR2 FYNNEI. Trimming removed 6 bases at V and 6 bases at J, with 12 bases between. The CDR3 contains 13 residues. The CDR3 sequence is CASSLVRSNEQFF. The DNA of the CDR3 is TGTGCCAGCAGCTTAGTGCGATCCAATGAGCAGTTCTTC. The complete variable domain, with remaining parts taken from reference TRBV2 and TRBJ2-1, reads EPEVTQTPSHQVTQMGQEVILRCVPISNHLYFYWYRQILGQKVEFLVSFYNNEISEKSEIFDDQFSVERPDGSNFTLKIRSTKLEDSAMYFCASSLVRSNEQFFGPGTRLTVL.